The clone carrying this TCR beta chain was counted once. Its antigen is currently unknown. This sample is drawn from a study of blood T cells in healthy people across ages. Combining a sample-barcoded 5' primer with a J-beta primer mix, a second PCR ran for about 6 to 12 cycles. TCRdb redid the calling of the 5' RACE reads with MiXCR, one entry per CDR3 protein. This repertoire shows fewer than 800,000 distinct CDR3 sequences, roughly 25% found once; its top ten account for roughly 9%. Overall study results and limits: Expanded clonotype shifts may have been confounded, as the donors had an unknown CMV status.

The CDR3 extends over 12 amino acids. Germline-derived CDR1 and CDR2 are MDHEN and SYDVKM. V dropped 5 bases and J dropped 4 bases, with 7 bases sitting between them. These records were also assigned to another study, of T cells of mothers and their children. That work contributes: Extracted RNA, in its entirety, went into cDNA synthesis at approximately 1.5 ug per 15 ul. For the second PCR, the M1S primer put in sample barcodes and 2-4 random nucleotides. Maternal samples each gave over 9.5 million TCR beta CDR3 reads, and child samples some 2.8 million each.

This sequence originates from a boy between 10 and 17 years old in good health. V and J are TRBV28 and TRBJ2-3; no clear D gene. The sample comprised blood. In nucleotides, the CDR3 is TGTGCCAGCAGTACTTACCCAGATACGCAGTATTTT. This codes for CASSTYPDTQYF.